The T cell receptor beta chain described here comes from a study of CD8 T cells in ankylosing spondylitis. Notes on the study in general: Apparently characteristic of ankylosing spondylitis blood was a TCR beta motif (fewer than 10 highly homologous variants).

In regard to this clonotype: Its antigen is not identified.

From the 5' RACE reads, TCRdb called clonotypes with MiXCR, one entry per CDR3 protein. The data contain 350,000 to 450,000 distinct CDR3 sequences, 25% to 30% of them singletons. The CDR3 consists of 16 residues. The V gene's germline CDR1 is LGHNA and CDR2 YNFKEQ. V lost 0 bases, J lost 3 bases, and 12 bases lay in between. The sequence was collected from a male donor with ankylosing spondylitis. The chain couples TRBV4-2 to TRBJ1-5; the D is unclear. Sequencing was performed on blood, either unsorted or a sorted T cell fraction (not recorded which). This chain's CDR3 is CASSQDTSSNNQPQHF. CDR3 DNA: TGTGCCAGCAGCCAAGACACATCGAGTAACAATCAGCCCCAGCATTTT.